The clone carrying this TCR beta chain was detected many times. The antigen is undetermined. This entry belongs to a study of post-analysis software for immune sequencing data. Study as a whole: Patients with relapsing-remitting, secondary progressive and progressive-relapsing multiple sclerosis courses were all represented.

Sequencing libraries made from TCR beta cDNA carried unique molecular identifiers. TCRdb reprocessed the PCR reads via MiXCR and lists one record per CDR3 protein. Seen here are some 500,000 distinct CDR3 sequences, 40% to 55% observed once, and the top ten hold 9.5% to 13%. Study-level findings and limits: Comparison of patients with controls showed five or six TRBV segments more frequent in patients, TRBV5-6, TRBV5-1 and TRBV20-1 among them. Pronounced co-clustering by F measure was evident among identically batched samples.

Germline CDR1 and CDR2: SQVTM and ANQGSEA. This CDR3 has 14 residues. The V and J ends lost 3 bases and 4 bases, in that order; junction bases with no gene match: 8. The chain carries TRBV29-1 and TRBJ2-7; TRBD2 matches 8 bases. The receptor was isolated from a girl aged 10 to 17 with multiple sclerosis. Input material: blood. CDR3 sequence: CSVETREGMYEQYF. The CDR3 DNA reads TGCAGCGTTGAGACCCGGGAGGGCATGTACGAGCAGTACTTC.